These 27 T cell receptor beta chains originate from one sample sequenced in a study of blood T cell repertoires in COVID-19. The protocol was immunoSEQ multiplex PCR, while the TCRdb copy is restricted to in-frame clones and leaves out a portion. The sample shows 130,000 to 150,000 clones, 84% of them seen only once. Sequencing used peripheral blood. Source of these receptors: a human donor in a cohort sampled during active COVID-19.

V and J are TRBV7-2 and TRBJ1-2; TRBD1 agrees at 11 bases. There are 16 residues in the CDR3. The J segment lost 4 bases and the V segment lost 5 bases, leaving 9 bases of the junction unmatched. The germline gives CDR1 SGHTA, CDR2 FQGNSA. CDR3 residues: CASSQGQGGLGYGYTF. The CDR3 DNA is TGTGCCAGCAGCCAGGGACAGGGGGGGCTGGGCTATGGCTACACCTTC.

This clone has just one count. J is TRBJ2-4 and V is TRBV3-1 (or the pseudogene TRBV3-2); D is uncertain. Germline V CDR1 and CDR2: LGHDT, YNNKEL (reference sequence). Trimming cost V 1 base and J 7 bases, with 8 bases left between them. This CDR3 comprises 13 residues. The CDR3 DNA follows: TGTGCCAGCAGCCAAGGTCCTCCCAACATTCAGTACTTC. The encoded protein is CASSQGPPNIQYF.

The chain joins TRBV11-3 to TRBJ2-1, with 8 positions matching TRBD2. The germline V gene has CDR1 SGHNT and CDR2 YENEEA. This CDR3 has 16 amino acids. Trimming removed 5 bases from V and 2 bases from J; junction bases left unmatched: 8. The DNA for the CDR3 is TGTGCCAGCAGCCCGAATAGCGGGGTTACCTACAATGAGCAGTTCTTC. It specifies CASSPNSGVTYNEQFF.

The V and J genes are TRBV2 and TRBJ2-1, with 7 nucleotides matching TRBD2. The CDR3 contains 12 residues. The V gene's germline CDR1 is SNHLY and CDR2 FYNNEI. J was trimmed by 7 bases and V by 7 bases; bases with no gene match: 4. The CDR3 sequence is CASTRLANEQFF. CDR3 coding DNA: TGTGCCAGCACCCGACTAGCAAATGAGCAGTTCTTC.

This sequence joins TRBV7-2 and TRBJ2-5; weak D call: TRBD1 (6 bases). The ends were cut back, 5 bases at V and 0 bases at J, with 19 bases in the middle. Germline V lookup: CDR1 SGHTA, CDR2 FQGNSA. The CDR3 has 17 amino acids. This CDR3 is CASSPGERQLYQETQYF. The CDR3 nucleotides read TGTGCCAGCAGCCCAGGGGAACGGCAGCTGTACCAAGAGACCCAGTACTTC.

V is TRBV10-2 and J is TRBJ1-4; D ambiguous. Per germline, CDR1 WSHSY and CDR2 SAAADI. V shed 2 bases and J shed 5 bases, with 6 bases lying between them. The CDR3 loop spans 13 amino acids. The CDR3 DNA is TGCGCCAGCAGTGAGGGGCAGAATGAAAAACTGTTTTTT. Translated: CASSEGQNEKLFF.

The chain is built from TRBV18 and TRBJ1-3, with D hard to call. Trimming stripped 1 base from V and 7 bases from J, with 11 bases between. The CDR3 loop spans 14 amino acids. Germline V gene lookup returns CDR1 KGHSH and CDR2 LQKENI. Written as DNA, the CDR3 is TGTGCCAGCTCACCACTCGACGGCGGGAACACCATATATTTT. This translates into CASSPLDGGNTIYF.

V gene TRBV27 combines with J gene TRBJ2-4, with D possibly matching TRBD2 (5 bases). V shed 3 bases and J shed 3 bases, with 9 bases lying between them. Germline V lookup: CDR1 MNHEY, CDR2 SMNVEV (reference sequence). The CDR3 loop spans 14 amino acids. The CDR3 reads CASSFNGGKNIQYF. In DNA form, the CDR3 reads TGTGCCAGCAGTTTTAACGGAGGCAAAAACATTCAGTACTTC.

The J gene is TRBJ2-2, the V gene TRBV9; 8 bases are a match to TRBD2. With V trimmed by 2 bases and J by 2 bases, 8 bases remained unmatched. The length of the CDR3 is 17 residues. Germline CDR1 reads SGDLS; CDR2 reads YYNGEE. DNA of the CDR3: TGTGCCAGCAGCGTGGCCAGCGGGGGCCCTAACACCGGGGAGCTGTTTTTT. Its translation is CASSVASGGPNTGELFF.

The genes are TRBV4-3 and TRBJ2-3, with a tentative D call TRBD2 (5 bases). Germline-derived CDR1 and CDR2 are LGHNA and YSLEER. The ends were cut back, 0 bases at V and 6 bases at J, with 13 bases in the middle. CDR3 length: 15 amino acids. The CDR3 loop reads CASSQEGRAHDTQYF. The CDR3 nucleotides are TGCGCCAGCAGCCAAGAGGGGAGAGCGCACGATACGCAGTATTTT.

The J gene is TRBJ1-2, the V gene TRBV7-8; no clear D. Trimming pared 6 bases from V and 0 bases from J, leaving 8 bases between. The CDR3 has 13 amino acids. Germline V lookup: CDR1 SGHVS, CDR2 FQNEAQ. CDR3 nucleotide sequence: TGTGCCAGCAGTCTTGACTCTAACTATGGCTACACCTTC. Residues: CASSLDSNYGYTF.

The chain combines TRBV19 with TRBJ2-3, with TRBD1 identical over 7 bases. The germline V gene encodes CDR1 LNHDA and CDR2 SQIVND (reference sequence). Trimming took 3 bases from V and 4 from J; bases not matched to a gene: 10. This CDR3 comprises 16 residues. This chain's CDR3 is CASSMASGGLPDTQYF. The CDR3 DNA reads TGTGCCAGTAGTATGGCATCAGGGGGTCTCCCAGATACGCAGTATTTT.

The gene calls are TRBV20-1 and TRBJ1-4; possibly TRBD1 for D (6 bases). Per the germline V gene, CDR1 is DFQATT and CDR2 is SNEGSKA (reference sequence). V lost 3 bases to trimming and J lost 5 bases, with 13 bases between them. The CDR3 extends over 14 amino acids. CDR3 loop: CSASGGHDNEKLFF. CDR3 DNA: TGCAGTGCTAGTGGGGGACACGACAATGAAAAACTGTTTTTT.

This chain links TRBV19 with TRBJ1-2, with 7 bases lining up with TRBD1. CDR1 is LNHDA and CDR2 is SQIVND in the germline V gene (reference sequence). The trim removed 3 bases at V and 6 bases at J, leaving 7 bases unmatched. The CDR3 totals 14 residues. The CDR3: CASSILRQGHGYTF. The DNA of the CDR3 is TGTGCCAGTAGTATCCTTAGACAGGGCCATGGCTACACCTTC.

J is TRBJ2-3 and V is TRBV15, with 7 bases fitting TRBD2. CDR1 and CDR2 (germline): LNHNV, YYDKDF (reference sequence). V was clipped by 0 bases and J by 4 bases; unmatched bases: 7. The CDR3 consists of 16 residues. Written as DNA, the CDR3 is TGTGCCACCAGCAGAGATAGGCTAGCGGAGGCAGATACGCAGTATTTT. The encoded protein is CATSRDRLAEADTQYF.

This clone showed up just once. The chain links TRBV5-6 to TRBJ2-7; D not resolved. The V gene's germline CDR1 is SGHDT and CDR2 YYEEEE. Trimming removed 2 bases at V and 2 bases at J, with 2 bases between. The CDR3 has 11 amino acids. For the CDR3, the DNA is TGTGCCAGCAGCTTCGCCTACGAGCAGTACTTC. Encoded protein: CASSFAYEQYF.

The rearrangement links TRBV5-5 to TRBJ1-3; D is unresolved. The CDR3 spans 13 residues. The germline V gene encodes CDR1 SGHKS and CDR2 YYEKEE (reference sequence). Trimming took 4 bases from V and 7 from J, leaving 12 bases between them. DNA for the CDR3: TGTGCCAGCAGCGATGCCCCGGTTAACACCATATATTTT. As protein: CASSDAPVNTIYF.

The chain links TRBV19 to TRBJ1-1, with D perhaps matching TRBD1 (6 bases). The V end lost 10 bases, the J end lost 5 bases, and 17 bases lay between the germline ends. Germline values: CDR1 LNHDA, CDR2 SQIVND (reference sequence). This CDR3 has 13 amino acids. The CDR3 sequence is CATNEIRGTEAFF. The CDR3 bases are TGTGCCACCAATGAAATCAGGGGAACTGAAGCTTTCTTT.

The rearrangement joins TRBV10-3 to TRBJ2-2; 12 nucleotides agree with TRBD2. Trimming at V came to 2 bases and at J to 4 bases, leaving 8 bases not matched to a gene. Germline loops: CDR1 ENHRY, CDR2 SYGVKD. This CDR3 is built from 18 residues. DNA of the CDR3: TGTGCCATCAGTGAGCCCCCTAGCGGGGGGGTTGCCACCGGGGAGCTGTTTTTT. As protein: CAISEPPSGGVATGELFF.

The J gene is TRBJ2-5, the V gene TRBV5-6; 7 bases match TRBD2. The V segment lost 3 bases and the J segment 7 bases; nucleotides outside the gene matches: 9. Germline CDR1 SGHDT, CDR2 YYEEEE. The CDR3 contains 14 residues. CDR3 region: CASSSRTSGMTQYF. The CDR3 DNA is TGTGCCAGCAGCTCTCGGACTAGTGGGATGACCCAGTACTTC.

The chain employs TRBV11-2 and TRBJ2-7; 11 nucleotides align to TRBD1. The trim removed 5 bases at V and 3 bases at J, leaving 6 bases unmatched. CDR3 length equals 15 residues. In germline, CDR1 is SGHAT, CDR2 FQNNGV. The DNA for the CDR3 is TGTGCCAGCAGCAACTCCGGGACAGGGGGCTACGAGCAGTACTTC. This encodes CASSNSGTGGYEQYF.

The gene calls are TRBV4-3 and TRBJ2-3, with D tentatively TRBD2 (6 bases). V lost 3 bases, J lost 3 bases, and 16 bases lay in between. Germline CDR1 LGHNA, CDR2 YSLEER. This CDR3 spans 16 amino acids. The CDR3 spells CASSQAGGAGTDTQYF. For the CDR3, the DNA is TGCGCCAGCAGCCAGGCCGGAGGGGCGGGAACAGATACGCAGTATTTT.

The chain links TRBV18 to TRBJ2-5; TRBD1 matches at 8 bases. Trimming removed 4 bases from V and 7 bases from J; junction bases left unmatched: 11. The CDR3 covers 15 residues. CDR1 KGHSH and CDR2 LQKENI come from the germline V gene. CDR3 sequence reads: CASSQDREGLGTQYF. In DNA, the CDR3 is TGTGCCAGCTCACAGGACAGGGAAGGTCTGGGGACCCAGTACTTC. The full variable domain, with the rest looked up from reference TRBV18 and TRBJ2-5, is NAGVMQNPRHLVRRRGQEARLRCSPMKGHSHVYWYRQLPEEGLKFMVYLQKENIIDESGMPKERFSAEFPKEGPSILRIQQVVRGDSAAYFCASSQDREGLGTQYFGPGTRLLVL.

The V gene is TRBV7-8, the J gene TRBJ1-1; D unresolved. The CDR3 consists of 16 residues. V was clipped by 1 base and J by 1 base, with 13 bases between them. Per germline, CDR1 SGHVS and CDR2 FQNEAQ. The CDR3 here is CASSLEAVGRNTEAFF. The DNA for the CDR3 is TGTGCCAGCAGCTTAGAGGCAGTGGGGAGGAACACTGAAGCTTTCTTT.

The chain has TRBV11-2 and TRBJ2-3; tentative D call: TRBD2 (6 bases). The CDR3 is 14 residues long. Trimming took 5 bases from V and 0 from J, leaving 9 bases between them. Germline CDR1 reads SGHAT; CDR2 reads FQNNGV. CDR3 in DNA: TGTGCCAGCAGCCCGACTAGTAGCACAGATACGCAGTATTTT. It codes for CASSPTSSTDTQYF.

The chain joins TRBV6-2 or TRBV6-3 to TRBJ2-7, with 8 positions matching TRBD2. After removal of 5 bases from V and 5 bases from J, the junction contained 11 bases not matched to a gene. CDR1 and CDR2 (germline): MNHEY, SVGEGT. This CDR3 contains 15 residues. CDR3 region: CASSVAGTRSDEQYF. The CDR3 DNA is TGTGCCAGCAGTGTCGCCGGGACTAGGTCTGACGAGCAGTACTTC.

The chain employs TRBV5-5 and TRBJ2-7, with D tentatively TRBD1 (6 bases). Trimming removed 5 bases from V and 2 bases from J, with 17 bases in between. The length of the CDR3 is 15 residues. Germline loops: CDR1 SGHKS, CDR2 YYEKEE (reference sequence). The CDR3 DNA is TGTGCCAGCAGGTCACGAGGACAGCCTACCTACGAGCAGTACTTC. Translating it yields CASRSRGQPTYEQYF.